These T cell receptor beta chains were read from a single sample in a study of cytomegalovirus exposure and HLA in healthy donors. Method: immunoSEQ multiplex PCR; TCRdb's copy keeps in-frame clones and lacks some. Of fewer than 200,000 clones listed, 71% were seen once; the top ten hold approximately 3%. Sequencing used PBMCs. Receptors were obtained from a woman in her 30s in good health and CMV-seronegative. The CDR3 runs from the conserved cysteine through the conserved F or W. The order of the fields is CDR3 DNA, CDR3 protein, J gene, D gene, clone size, V gene. D genes are given only for firm matches. Size is stated for part of the rows, as once, few or many counts, or as a class when the clone is expanded.

CDR3nt: TGTGCCTGGAGTCCCCCGACATTTCATAATTCACCCCTCCACTTT
CDR3aa: CAWSPPTFHNSPLHF
j_gene: TRBJ1-6
d_gene: .
abundance: few
v_gene: TRBV30

CDR3nt: TGTGCCAGCAGCCCGTTTCTGACTAGCGGGAGCTCCTACAATGAGCAGTTCTTC
CDR3aa: CASSPFLTSGSSYNEQFF
j_gene: TRBJ2-1
d_gene: TRBD2
abundance: .
v_gene: TRBV9

CDR3nt: TGTGCCAGTAGTATAAGACTAACCCAGTTCTTC
CDR3aa: CASSIRLTQFF
j_gene: TRBJ2-1
d_gene: .
abundance: .
v_gene: TRBV19

CDR3nt: TGTGCCAGTAGTCATGGGGCAATGGCCAAGACCCAGTACTTC
CDR3aa: CASSHGAMAKTQYF
j_gene: TRBJ2-5
d_gene: .
abundance: .
v_gene: TRBV19

CDR3nt: TGCGCCAGCAGCCATGGCCCCGGGACAGAGAACACTGAAGCTTTCTTT
CDR3aa: CASSHGPGTENTEAFF
j_gene: TRBJ1-1
d_gene: TRBD1
abundance: .
v_gene: TRBV4-3

CDR3nt: TGCAGTGCTAGAGGAGTCGGGGAGCTGTTTTTT
CDR3aa: CSARGVGELFF
j_gene: TRBJ2-2
d_gene: .
abundance: .
v_gene: TRBV20-1

CDR3nt: TGTGCCAGCAGTTTATCCTCCAATGAGCAGTTCTTC
CDR3aa: CASSLSSNEQFF
j_gene: TRBJ2-1
d_gene: .
abundance: .
v_gene: TRBV28

CDR3nt: TGTGCCAGCTCACCTAGGGGGGGACAGGGGACAGGTGAGCAGTTCTTC
CDR3aa: CASSPRGGQGTGEQFF
j_gene: TRBJ2-1
d_gene: TRBD1
abundance: once
v_gene: TRBV18

CDR3nt: TGTGCTAGCAGCTTAGGAAGGGAGCGGGAGGGCCGTGCGGAGACCCAGTACTTC
CDR3aa: CASSLGREREGRAETQYF
j_gene: TRBJ2-5
d_gene: TRBD2
abundance: .
v_gene: TRBV7-7

CDR3nt: TGTGCCAGCAGCATCACGACAGGCCCCTACTATGGCTACACCTTC
CDR3aa: CASSITTGPYYGYTF
j_gene: TRBJ1-2
d_gene: .
abundance: .
v_gene: TRBV7-8

CDR3nt: TGTGCCAGCTCACCACAGAGCTCTGGAAACACCATATATTTT
CDR3aa: CASSPQSSGNTIYF
j_gene: TRBJ1-3
d_gene: .
abundance: .
v_gene: TRBV18

CDR3nt: TGTGCCAGCAGTTTTCGGGACAGGGTCTACGAGCAGTACTTC
CDR3aa: CASSFRDRVYEQYF
j_gene: TRBJ2-7
d_gene: TRBD1
abundance: many
v_gene: TRBV6-6

CDR3nt: TGTGCCAGCAGCTTCGGCAGGGGGTTGTTTGAGCAGTTCTTC
CDR3aa: CASSFGRGLFEQFF
j_gene: TRBJ2-1
d_gene: TRBD1
abundance: .
v_gene: TRBV7-9

CDR3nt: TGTGCCAGCAGCCAAAGTCAAGGGGCTGGAAACACCACATATTTT
CDR3aa: CASSQSQGAGNTTYF
j_gene: TRBJ1-3
d_gene: .
abundance: .
v_gene: TRBV4-2

CDR3nt: TGTGCCAGTAGTGCCTCGACAGGGTACGGCTACACCTTC
CDR3aa: CASSASTGYGYTF
j_gene: TRBJ1-2
d_gene: TRBD1
abundance: .
v_gene: TRBV19

CDR3nt: TGCGCCAGCAGCCAAGATACCCTCCGGGCGGGGCCTTCTTACGAGCAGTACTTC
CDR3aa: CASSQDTLRAGPSYEQYF
j_gene: TRBJ2-7
d_gene: .
abundance: .
v_gene: TRBV4-1

CDR3nt: TGCAGCGGTCGACTTCAAGAGACCCAGTACTTC
CDR3aa: CSGRLQETQYF
j_gene: TRBJ2-5
d_gene: .
abundance: .
v_gene: TRBV29-1

CDR3nt: TGTGCCAGCAGCTTAGTCGCAGGGGACCACTCTGGAAACACCATATATTTT
CDR3aa: CASSLVAGDHSGNTIYF
j_gene: TRBJ1-3
d_gene: .
abundance: .
v_gene: TRBV7-6

CDR3nt: TGCGCCAGCAGCAGCTCCGGAGGGTACAATGAGCAGTTCTTC
CDR3aa: CASSSSGGYNEQFF
j_gene: TRBJ2-1
d_gene: .
abundance: large
v_gene: TRBV5-1

CDR3nt: TGTGCCAGCAGCAAAGTCGGGACAGGGCCTTACAATGAGCAGTTCTTC
CDR3aa: CASSKVGTGPYNEQFF
j_gene: TRBJ2-1
d_gene: .
abundance: few
v_gene: TRBV21-1

CDR3nt: TGCGCCAGCAGTGGACAGCTTTTACGAGGGCAGTACTTC
CDR3aa: CASSGQLLRGQYF
j_gene: TRBJ2-7
d_gene: .
abundance: .
v_gene: TRBV10-2

CDR3nt: TGCGCCAGCAGCCCCCGCGGACTTGCAACTAATGAAAAACTGTTTTTT
CDR3aa: CASSPRGLATNEKLFF
j_gene: TRBJ1-4
d_gene: .
abundance: .
v_gene: TRBV4-1

CDR3nt: TGTGCCAGCAGCTTAGTGGGTAGCGCTGAAGCTTTCTTT
CDR3aa: CASSLVGSAEAFF
j_gene: TRBJ1-1
d_gene: .
abundance: .
v_gene: TRBV7-9

CDR3nt: TGTGCCAGCAGCTTAGGCTGGAGCTCCTACGAGCAGTACTTC
CDR3aa: CASSLGWSSYEQYF
j_gene: TRBJ2-7
d_gene: .
abundance: .
v_gene: TRBV7-8

CDR3nt: TGTGCCAGTAGAAAACAGGGTTTGAACACTGAAGCTTTCTTT
CDR3aa: CASRKQGLNTEAFF
j_gene: TRBJ1-1
d_gene: .
abundance: few
v_gene: TRBV19

CDR3nt: TGTGCCAGCAGCCCCGCAGGAGGCGAGCAGTACTTC
CDR3aa: CASSPAGGEQYF
j_gene: TRBJ2-7
d_gene: .
abundance: few
v_gene: TRBV4-2

CDR3nt: TGTGCCAGCAGCCTCGGGACAGGGTCCTACAATGAGCAGTTCTTC
CDR3aa: CASSLGTGSYNEQFF
j_gene: TRBJ2-1
d_gene: TRBD1
abundance: .
v_gene: TRBV7-7

CDR3nt: TGTGCCAGTAGTACATCAGGGGCAGATACGCAGTATTTT
CDR3aa: CASSTSGADTQYF
j_gene: TRBJ2-3
d_gene: .
abundance: .
v_gene: TRBV19

CDR3nt: TGTGCCAGCAGTGACTCTGCGGAGGGGGCGGTCACTGAAGCTTTCTTT
CDR3aa: CASSDSAEGAVTEAFF
j_gene: TRBJ1-1
d_gene: TRBD1
abundance: .
v_gene: TRBV6-4

CDR3nt: TGTGCCAGCTCACCAGACGTAGACCAGGGGGCCGGTGGCTACACCTTC
CDR3aa: CASSPDVDQGAGGYTF
j_gene: TRBJ1-2
d_gene: TRBD1
abundance: .
v_gene: TRBV18

CDR3nt: TGTGCCAGCTCGACCACCACCCCAGGGTGGTCACCCCTCCACTTT
CDR3aa: CASSTTTPGWSPLHF
j_gene: TRBJ1-6
d_gene: .
abundance: few
v_gene: TRBV18

CDR3nt: TGTGCCAGCAGCGGACTCCCGTCGAGGGAGCTGTTTTTT
CDR3aa: CASSGLPSRELFF
j_gene: TRBJ2-2
d_gene: .
abundance: .
v_gene: TRBV2

CDR3nt: TGTGCCAGCAGTTTATTAGTAGCGGGAAATGAGCAGTTCTTC
CDR3aa: CASSLLVAGNEQFF
j_gene: TRBJ2-1
d_gene: TRBD2
abundance: .
v_gene: TRBV27

CDR3nt: TGTGCCAGCAGTGTGGGGGCGAGCAATCAGCCCCAGCATTTT
CDR3aa: CASSVGASNQPQHF
j_gene: TRBJ1-5
d_gene: .
abundance: .
v_gene: TRBV6-1

CDR3nt: TGTGCCAGCTCACCGGCAGGGGACAATCAGCCCCAGCATTTT
CDR3aa: CASSPAGDNQPQHF
j_gene: TRBJ1-5
d_gene: .
abundance: .
v_gene: TRBV18

CDR3nt: TGTGCCAGTAGCCCAAAAGGGACAGGATTCACCTACGAGCAGTACTTC
CDR3aa: CASSPKGTGFTYEQYF
j_gene: TRBJ2-7
d_gene: TRBD1
abundance: .
v_gene: TRBV19

CDR3nt: TGTGCCAGCAGCCTTAGCCTGGGAGGGGGCACAGATACGCAGTATTTT
CDR3aa: CASSLSLGGGTDTQYF
j_gene: TRBJ2-3
d_gene: TRBD2
abundance: once
v_gene: TRBV7-9

CDR3nt: TGTGCCAGTAGTTCCAGGGGTCAGCCCCAGCATTTT
CDR3aa: CASSSRGQPQHF
j_gene: TRBJ1-5
d_gene: .
abundance: .
v_gene: TRBV19

CDR3nt: TGTGCCTGGAGCTTCGCGGGGGGCGGAGATACGCAGTATTTT
CDR3aa: CAWSFAGGGDTQYF
j_gene: TRBJ2-3
d_gene: TRBD2
abundance: .
v_gene: TRBV30

CDR3nt: TGTGCCAGCAGCAGCAGGGGGGTTGATAATTCACCCCTCCACTTT
CDR3aa: CASSSRGVDNSPLHF
j_gene: TRBJ1-6
d_gene: TRBD1
abundance: .
v_gene: TRBV7-6

CDR3nt: TGTGCCAGCAGTTCACCCCCACTTCCGAGGCAGCCCCAGCATTTT
CDR3aa: CASSSPPLPRQPQHF
j_gene: TRBJ1-5
d_gene: .
abundance: .
v_gene: TRBV28

CDR3nt: TGTGCCAGCAGTGCGTCAGGGGTCGCTGAAGCTTTCTTT
CDR3aa: CASSASGVAEAFF
j_gene: TRBJ1-1
d_gene: .
abundance: .
v_gene: TRBV6-4

CDR3nt: TGTGCCATCAGTCGCCAGGGGTACGAGCAGTACTTC
CDR3aa: CAISRQGYEQYF
j_gene: TRBJ2-7
d_gene: .
abundance: .
v_gene: TRBV10-3

CDR3nt: TGTGCCAGCAGTCCTCTGGACAGGGACCTGGCAGATACGCAGTATTTT
CDR3aa: CASSPLDRDLADTQYF
j_gene: TRBJ2-3
d_gene: TRBD1
abundance: .
v_gene: TRBV27

CDR3nt: TGTGCCAGCTCACCGATGACTAGCGCTTACGAGCAGTACTTC
CDR3aa: CASSPMTSAYEQYF
j_gene: TRBJ2-7
d_gene: TRBD2
abundance: .
v_gene: TRBV18

CDR3nt: TGTGCCAGCAGCCTCGGGACTAGCGGGGTAGTAGGGACCCAGTACTTC
CDR3aa: CASSLGTSGVVGTQYF
j_gene: TRBJ2-5
d_gene: TRBD2
abundance: .
v_gene: TRBV11-2

CDR3nt: TGTGCCAGCAGACCCTGGGACAGGGATGATCTTGGCTACACCTTC
CDR3aa: CASRPWDRDDLGYTF
j_gene: TRBJ1-2
d_gene: TRBD1
abundance: .
v_gene: TRBV6-1

CDR3nt: TGTGCCAGCAGTTACAGGCCGGTGGCTGAAGCTTTCTTT
CDR3aa: CASSYRPVAEAFF
j_gene: TRBJ1-1
d_gene: .
abundance: .
v_gene: TRBV28

CDR3nt: TGTGCCAGCAGTGCAACTACTTGGGACAGAAACTACGAGCAGTACTTC
CDR3aa: CASSATTWDRNYEQYF
j_gene: TRBJ2-7
d_gene: TRBD1
abundance: .
v_gene: TRBV28

CDR3nt: TGCAGCGTTGAAGATCAAATGAGCGGGAGGGCAGATACGCAGTATTTT
CDR3aa: CSVEDQMSGRADTQYF
j_gene: TRBJ2-3
d_gene: TRBD2
abundance: .
v_gene: TRBV29-1

CDR3nt: TGTGCCAGCAGCTTAACAGGGGGCTCCTACGAGCAGTACTTC
CDR3aa: CASSLTGGSYEQYF
j_gene: TRBJ2-7
d_gene: TRBD1
abundance: .
v_gene: TRBV7-9

CDR3nt: TGTGCCAGCAGCTTTCAGGGGGCCGCGAACACCGGGGAGCTGTTTTTT
CDR3aa: CASSFQGAANTGELFF
j_gene: TRBJ2-2
d_gene: TRBD1
abundance: .
v_gene: TRBV11-2

CDR3nt: TGTGCCAGCAGCCCGGACTCTCCGGGGGAGCAGTACTTC
CDR3aa: CASSPDSPGEQYF
j_gene: TRBJ2-7
d_gene: .
abundance: once
v_gene: TRBV2

CDR3nt: TGCGCCAGCAGCCAAGTCGACCAGGGGGGATACGAGCAGTACTTC
CDR3aa: CASSQVDQGGYEQYF
j_gene: TRBJ2-7
d_gene: .
abundance: .
v_gene: TRBV4-3

CDR3nt: TGTGCCAGCAGAGCACGGGGATCGAACACTGAAGCTTTCTTT
CDR3aa: CASRARGSNTEAFF
j_gene: TRBJ1-1
d_gene: .
abundance: .
v_gene: TRBV28